This T cell receptor (beta chain) was obtained from a study of early T cells in non-severe SARS-CoV-2 infection. TCRdb reprocessed the 5' RACE reads via MiXCR and lists one record per CDR3 protein. The table includes more than 60,000 distinct CDR3 sequences, roughly 9.4% detected once. This clonotype was recorded many times. There are 11 residues in the CDR3. V was shortened by 10 bases and J by 1 base, with 7 bases between the two germline ends. The germline CDR1 and CDR2 sequences are MNHNS and SASEGT. Sequencing was carried out using whole blood. V is TRBV6-1 and J is TRBJ1-1, with D hard to call. This TCR derives from an adult who was a healthcare worker with PCR-confirmed SARS-CoV-2 infection or an uninfected control (not recorded which). This CDR3 is CATDKNTEAFF. The CDR3 nucleotides read TGTGCCACCGATAAGAACACTGAAGCTTTCTTT.